This T cell receptor beta chain was sequenced in a study of blood T cell repertoires in COVID-19. Study-wide background: Donors in the United States, Italy and Spain gave samples during acute or convalescent COVID-19. Sources were T cells, B-cell-depleted T cells, or PBMCs; the material itself was cDNA or gDNA.

CDR1 is SQVTM and CDR2 is ANQGSEA in the germline V gene. V dropped 4 bases and J dropped 1 base, with 26 bases sitting between them. The CDR3 covers 18 residues. Per the study methods: Reference gene primers were amplified, and this amplification served to estimate nucleated cell counts. Clones were read by immunoSEQ multiplex PCR, and TCRdb kept only the in-frame ones, dropping some. That table gives V, J and clone size, and the DNA gave D and trimming. The sample consists of approximately 74,000 clones, about four fifths of them appearing once. The sequence came from a man between 65 and 85 years old with acute or convalescent COVID-19. This chain joins TRBV29-1 and TRBJ2-7, with D possibly matching TRBD2 (5 bases). The material sequenced was peripheral blood. The DNA of the CDR3 is TGCAGCGTTGTAAGGTATAACCGGGGAATCCTAGCATCCTACGAGCAGTACTTC. Translation gives CSVVRYNRGILASYEQYF.